Reported below is one T cell receptor (beta chain). What it recognizes is unknown. The data derive from a study of shared clonotypes between healthy human individuals. Here immunoSEQ multiplex PCR was the method, and the copy in TCRdb shows in-frame clones only, minus some. The sample carries around 500,000 clones, 81% recorded once. Germline CDR1 is SEHNR and CDR2 is FQNEAQ (reference sequence). Trimming pared 1 base from V and 2 bases from J, leaving 11 bases between. The CDR3 is 15 residues long. Study findings and constraints: Blood was the only sampled material, and tissue repertoires likely differ.

The clonotype comes from a woman between 40 and 55 years old in good health. Some clones in this sample may be carry-over from other donors' samples. The sequenced sample consisted of PBMCs. This rearrangement joins TRBV7-9 to TRBJ1-2, with unresolved D. The DNA for the CDR3 is TGTGCCAGCAGCTTAGTTGTAGGGAGCAACTATGGCTACACCTTC. As protein: CASSLVVGSNYGYTF.